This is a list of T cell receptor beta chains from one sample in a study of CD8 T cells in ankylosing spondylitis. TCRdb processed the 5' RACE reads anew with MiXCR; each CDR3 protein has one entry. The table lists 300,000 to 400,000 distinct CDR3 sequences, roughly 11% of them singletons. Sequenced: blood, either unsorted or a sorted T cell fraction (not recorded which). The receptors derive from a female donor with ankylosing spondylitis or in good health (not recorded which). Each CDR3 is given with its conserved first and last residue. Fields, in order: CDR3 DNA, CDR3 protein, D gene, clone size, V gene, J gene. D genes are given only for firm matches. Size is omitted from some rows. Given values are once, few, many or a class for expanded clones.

DNA: TGTGCCAGCAGCTTTAGGGGTTCGATGAACACTGAAGCTTTCTTT; CDR3: CASSFRGSMNTEAFF; D: -; size: few; V: TRBV5-6; J: TRBJ1-1
DNA: TGCAGGGCCCAGACTCGGTGCGGCGGGGGTAGCCCAAACTACGAGCAGTACTTC; CDR3: CRAQTRCGGGSPNYEQYF; D: TRBD2; size: -; V: TRBV20-1; J: TRBJ2-7
DNA: TGTGCCAGCAGCTTATTCGGGGGTAGAACCGGCTCTGGGGCCAACGTCCTGACTTTC; CDR3: CASSLFGGRTGSGANVLTF; D: -; size: -; V: TRBV11-2; J: TRBJ2-6
DNA: TGTGCCAGCAGTCGACCCGGGACGGTGAACACTGAAGCTTTCTTT; CDR3: CASSRPGTVNTEAFF; D: -; size: many; V: TRBV12-3/TRBV12-4; J: TRBJ1-1
DNA: TGCGCCAGCAGCTTGATCCAGGGTTCCGAGCAGTACTTC; CDR3: CASSLIQGSEQYF; D: -; size: many; V: TRBV5-1; J: TRBJ2-7
DNA: TGTGCCAGCAGCTTAATACTGGGAGGCACCGGGGAGCTGTTTTTT; CDR3: CASSLILGGTGELFF; D: -; size: many; V: TRBV7-2; J: TRBJ2-2
DNA: TGTGCCAGCAGTGATCCTATAGGTCTAGGCGAGCAGTACTTC; CDR3: CASSDPIGLGEQYF; D: -; size: few; V: TRBV2; J: TRBJ2-7
DNA: TGCAGTGCTAGGGTTACCGTAGATACGCAGTATTTT; CDR3: CSARVTVDTQYF; D: -; size: few; V: TRBV20-1; J: TRBJ2-3
DNA: TGTGCCAGCAGCCAAGTCGGGACAGGGTACAATGAGCAGTTCTTC; CDR3: CASSQVGTGYNEQFF; D: TRBD1; size: -; V: TRBV4-2; J: TRBJ2-1
DNA: TGCAGTGCTAGGGTGGGACCCACAGATACGCAGTATTTT; CDR3: CSARVGPTDTQYF; D: -; size: many; V: TRBV20-1; J: TRBJ2-3
DNA: TGTGCCAGCAGCTTAGCGGGACAGACCACAGATACGCAGTATTTT; CDR3: CASSLAGQTTDTQYF; D: TRBD1; size: few; V: TRBV7-9; J: TRBJ2-3
DNA: TGTGCCAGCAGTCAACAGGGGGGATGGACTGAAGCTTTCTTT; CDR3: CASSQQGGWTEAFF; D: TRBD1; size: many; V: TRBV12-3/TRBV12-4; J: TRBJ1-1
DNA: TGTGCCAGCTCACCACCCCCACTCCAAGAGACCCAGTACTTC; CDR3: CASSPPPLQETQYF; D: -; size: many; V: TRBV18; J: TRBJ2-5
DNA: TGCGCCAGCGCCCCCGGGACACCACTCTACGAGCAGTACTTC; CDR3: CASAPGTPLYEQYF; D: -; size: -; V: TRBV5-1; J: TRBJ2-7
DNA: TGTGCCAGCCGCCTGGGCAGGGGGTTTGCTAACTATGGCTACACCTTC; CDR3: CASRLGRGFANYGYTF; D: -; size: many; V: TRBV21-1; J: TRBJ1-2
DNA: TGTGCCAGCAGTCCCAGTCAGGGGCGGGAGCCCCAGCATTTT; CDR3: CASSPSQGREPQHF; D: -; size: few; V: TRBV27; J: TRBJ1-5
DNA: TGCGCCAGCAGCTTCGACGGGATAAGCACAGATACGCAGTATTTT; CDR3: CASSFDGISTDTQYF; D: -; size: many; V: TRBV5-1; J: TRBJ2-3
DNA: TGCGCCAGCAGTGAGTGGGGGGATAGCACAGATACGCAGTATTTT; CDR3: CASSEWGDSTDTQYF; D: -; size: few; V: TRBV4-1; J: TRBJ2-3
DNA: TGCGCCAGCAGGGCTGGCAGGGCAAACCAAGAGACCCAGTACTTC; CDR3: CASRAGRANQETQYF; D: -; size: many; V: TRBV5-1; J: TRBJ2-5
DNA: TGTGCCAGCAGTCCAAGTGGAGGAGGGCCGCTGGAGACCCAGTACTTC; CDR3: CASSPSGGGPLETQYF; D: -; size: many; V: TRBV12-3/TRBV12-4; J: TRBJ2-5
DNA: TGTGCCAGCAGCTTAGAAGGCAGGGGAGAGACCCAGTACTTC; CDR3: CASSLEGRGETQYF; D: -; size: few; V: TRBV7-9; J: TRBJ2-5
DNA: TGCAGTGCTAGTAATCGGGCGTCTAGCACAGATACGCAGTATTTT; CDR3: CSASNRASSTDTQYF; D: -; size: -; V: TRBV20-1; J: TRBJ2-3
DNA: TGCTGTGCTAGAGATCCGCAAGGGGCAGGCCCCAACTATGGCTACACCTTC; CDR3: CCARDPQGAGPNYGYTF; D: -; size: few; V: TRBV20-1; J: TRBJ1-2
DNA: TGTGCCAGCATACTGAGGGACTACGTCACAGATACGCAGTATTTT; CDR3: CASILRDYVTDTQYF; D: TRBD2; size: few; V: TRBV2; J: TRBJ2-3
DNA: TGTGCCAGCAGCGACGCGCGTTGGGATGATAGCAATCAGCCCCAGCATTTT; CDR3: CASSDARWDDSNQPQHF; D: -; size: many; V: TRBV7-2; J: TRBJ1-5
DNA: TGTGCCACCAGCAGGGACACAGATACGCAGTATTTT; CDR3: CATSRDTDTQYF; D: -; size: many; V: TRBV15; J: TRBJ2-3
DNA: TGTGCCAGCAGCTTAGAGGTGACAGGGGTGAGTGAGCAGTACTTC; CDR3: CASSLEVTGVSEQYF; D: TRBD1; size: many; V: TRBV11-2; J: TRBJ2-7
DNA: TGTGCCAGCAGTTTAGTTGTACAGGGACTAGCCAAAAACATTCAGTACTTC; CDR3: CASSLVVQGLAKNIQYF; D: -; size: -; V: TRBV28; J: TRBJ2-4
DNA: TGTGCCAGCAGCTTGGACACGGCGGGGAGCAATCAGCCCCAGCATTTT; CDR3: CASSLDTAGSNQPQHF; D: -; size: many; V: TRBV7-8; J: TRBJ1-5
DNA: TGTGCCAGCAGCTTGGAGGGGTATTCCTACAATGAGCAGTTCTTC; CDR3: CASSLEGYSYNEQFF; D: -; size: many; V: TRBV5-5; J: TRBJ2-1
DNA: TGTGCCAGTACTGAGGGGATTAGCGGGAACGAGCAGTACTTC; CDR3: CASTEGISGNEQYF; D: TRBD2; size: -; V: TRBV19; J: TRBJ2-7
DNA: TGTGCCAGCAGCCCAGGACTCAGCACAGATACGCAGTATTTT; CDR3: CASSPGLSTDTQYF; D: -; size: many; V: TRBV7-2; J: TRBJ2-3
DNA: TGTGCCAGCAGGACCGGGGACAGGGGGACCGCCAATGAGCAGTTCTTC; CDR3: CASRTGDRGTANEQFF; D: TRBD1; size: few; V: TRBV7-9; J: TRBJ2-1
DNA: TGCAGTGCTAGCGATCGGGCAGGGGGCTTAGGTGAGCAGTTCTTC; CDR3: CSASDRAGGLGEQFF; D: TRBD1; size: many; V: TRBV20-1; J: TRBJ2-1
DNA: TGTGCCAGTAGCTGGACTAGCGGGAGGAACAATGAGCAGTTCTTC; CDR3: CASSWTSGRNNEQFF; D: TRBD2; size: many; V: TRBV19; J: TRBJ2-1
DNA: TGTGCCAGCAGCCAAGAAGGGCAGGCAAATTCACCCCTCCACTTT; CDR3: CASSQEGQANSPLHF; D: -; size: many; V: TRBV4-2; J: TRBJ1-6
DNA: TGTGCCAGCAGTGAACCCCCGGGAGCGATCGGCACAGATACGCAGTATTTT; CDR3: CASSEPPGAIGTDTQYF; D: -; size: many; V: TRBV6-1; J: TRBJ2-3
DNA: TGCAGTGCTAGAGTCTTCGGTGAGCAGTACTTC; CDR3: CSARVFGEQYF; D: -; size: -; V: TRBV20-1; J: TRBJ2-7
DNA: TGCAGTGCCCCGCCCGTCTCTGGAAACACCATATATTTT; CDR3: CSAPPVSGNTIYF; D: -; size: many; V: TRBV20-1; J: TRBJ1-3
DNA: TGTGCCAGCAGACACGGGGGGAAGTACACCGGGGAGCTGTTTTTT; CDR3: CASRHGGKYTGELFF; D: TRBD2; size: many; V: TRBV7-2; J: TRBJ2-2
DNA: TGTGCCAGCAGACCTTCAGGGTCTGGGGCCAACGTCCTGACTTTC; CDR3: CASRPSGSGANVLTF; D: -; size: -; V: TRBV12-3/TRBV12-4; J: TRBJ2-6
DNA: TGCAGCGTTGGGGAGGGGGCTGGCAAAAACATTCAGTACTTC; CDR3: CSVGEGAGKNIQYF; D: -; size: many; V: TRBV29-1; J: TRBJ2-4
DNA: TGTGCCACCATGAGCACCGGGGAGCTGTTTTTT; CDR3: CATMSTGELFF; D: -; size: many; V: TRBV24-1; J: TRBJ2-2
DNA: TGTGCCAGCAGGTCTGCGGGGGGCAAAGAGACCCAGTACTTC; CDR3: CASRSAGGKETQYF; D: TRBD2; size: few; V: TRBV28; J: TRBJ2-5
DNA: TGTGCCAGCTCTTGGGGGGCCACAGATACGCAGTATTTT; CDR3: CASSWGATDTQYF; D: -; size: many; V: TRBV12-3/TRBV12-4; J: TRBJ2-3
DNA: TGTGCCACCAGTGATTCGTTAGCAGATACGCAGTATTTT; CDR3: CATSDSLADTQYF; D: -; size: many; V: TRBV24-1; J: TRBJ2-3
DNA: TGTGCCAGCAGAGTCTCAAAAGGCTATGGCTACACCTTC; CDR3: CASRVSKGYGYTF; D: -; size: many; V: TRBV12-3/TRBV12-4; J: TRBJ1-2
DNA: TGCGCCAGCAGCTCCCTCTCGGGAAGGGGCCAAGAGACCCAGTACTTC; CDR3: CASSSLSGRGQETQYF; D: -; size: many; V: TRBV5-1; J: TRBJ2-5